This T cell receptor (beta chain) was retrieved from a study of a mutant IDH1 vaccine in newly diagnosed glioma. As for the study in general: The therapy given earlier, which was standard therapy, consisted of radiotherapy, temozolomide, or both, and most of the patients received both.

The table came from immunoSEQ multiplex PCR; TCRdb's copy has only in-frame clones and leaves some out. The sample carries 85,000 to 100,000 clones, 80% to 90% recorded once. Time point specified: baseline, week 1 (first vaccination visit). Treatment in this sample: pre-vaccination baseline after standard-of-care therapy. Sequenced here: PBMCs, sampled from a glioma patient treated with radiotherapy, temozolomide or both. This TCR derives from a woman aged 50 to 65 with glioma.

This CDR3 reads CASKLQGVVKTEAFF. In DNA, the CDR3 is TGTGCCAGCAAACTACAGGGGGTCGTAAAAACTGAAGCTTTCTTT. V gene TRBV7-9 combines with J gene TRBJ1-1; 8 positions agree with TRBD1. This CDR3 has 15 amino acids. V shed 7 bases and J 5 bases; nucleotides not matched to a gene: 12. Germline CDR1 reads SEHNR; CDR2 reads FQNEAQ (reference sequence).